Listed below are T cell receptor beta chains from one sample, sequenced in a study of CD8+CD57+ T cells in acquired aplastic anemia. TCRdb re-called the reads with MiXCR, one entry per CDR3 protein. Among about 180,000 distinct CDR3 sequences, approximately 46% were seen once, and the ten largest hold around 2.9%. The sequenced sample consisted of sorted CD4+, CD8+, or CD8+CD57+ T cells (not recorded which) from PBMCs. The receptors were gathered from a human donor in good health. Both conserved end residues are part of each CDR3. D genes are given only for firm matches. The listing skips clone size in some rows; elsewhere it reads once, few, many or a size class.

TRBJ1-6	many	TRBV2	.	CASRLRKVTGENSPLHF	TGTGCCAGCAGATTGAGGAAAGTGACAGGAGAAAATTCACCCCTCCACTTT
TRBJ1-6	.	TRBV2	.	CASSTGYNSPLHF	TGTGCCAGCAGCACAGGGTATAATTCACCCCTCCACTTT
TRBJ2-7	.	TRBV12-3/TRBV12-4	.	CASSSPYEQYF	TGTGCCAGCAGTTCACCCTACGAGCAGTACTTC
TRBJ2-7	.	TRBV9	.	CASSPQSERTLSYEQYF	TGTGCCAGCAGCCCCCAAAGCGAACGGACCCTCTCCTACGAGCAGTACTTC
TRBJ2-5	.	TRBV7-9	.	CASSFSLGGRRETQYF	TGTGCCAGCAGCTTCTCTCTCGGGGGCCGGCGGGAGACCCAGTACTTC
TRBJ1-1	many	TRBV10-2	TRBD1	CASSDSGTGITEAFF	TGCGCCAGCAGTGACTCCGGGACAGGGATCACTGAAGCTTTCTTT
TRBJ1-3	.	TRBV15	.	CATSRSLSSGNTIYF	TGTGCCACCAGCAGGAGTTTGTCCTCTGGAAACACCATATATTTT
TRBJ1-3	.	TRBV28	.	CASSRRTVSGNTIYF	TGTGCCAGCAGTCGTAGGACAGTCTCTGGAAACACCATATATTTT
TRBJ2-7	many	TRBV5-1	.	CASSFNPPTALEQYF	TGCGCCAGCAGCTTCAATCCCCCCACAGCCCTCGAGCAGTACTTC
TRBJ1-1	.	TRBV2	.	CASTPGLGRAFF	TGTGCCAGCACTCCTGGCCTCGGACGAGCTTTCTTT
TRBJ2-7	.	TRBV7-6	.	CASSPIGWGAYEQYF	TGTGCCAGCAGCCCCATCGGATGGGGGGCCTACGAGCAGTACTTC
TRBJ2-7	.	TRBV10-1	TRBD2	CASSELAGGFYEQYF	TGCGCCAGCAGTGAGTTAGCGGGGGGCTTCTACGAGCAGTACTTC
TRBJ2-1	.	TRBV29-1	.	CSVERATRGNEQFF	TGCAGCGTTGAAAGGGCTACCCGAGGCAATGAGCAGTTCTTC
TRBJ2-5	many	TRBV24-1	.	CATSEGARETQYF	TGTGCCACCAGTGAGGGGGCGAGGGAGACCCAGTACTTC
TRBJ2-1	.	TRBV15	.	CATSRDTYEQFF	TGTGCCACCAGCAGAGATACATATGAGCAGTTCTTC
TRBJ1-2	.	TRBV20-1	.	CSARKGHGYGYTF	TGCAGTGCTAGAAAGGGACACGGCTATGGCTACACCTTC
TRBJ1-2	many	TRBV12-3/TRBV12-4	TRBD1	CASSFVAGGNYGYTF	TGTGCCAGCAGTTTCGTGGCAGGGGGAAACTATGGCTACACCTTC
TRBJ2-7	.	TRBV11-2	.	CASSLGRGGYEQYF	TGTGCCAGCAGCTTAGGACGGGGTGGCTACGAGCAGTACTTC
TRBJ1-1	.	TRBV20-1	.	CSASSRGTDTEAFF	TGCAGTGCTAGTTCAAGAGGGACCGACACTGAAGCTTTCTTT
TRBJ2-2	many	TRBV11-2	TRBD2	CASGGSGRANTGELFF	TGTGCCAGCGGGGGTAGCGGGAGGGCGAACACCGGGGAGCTGTTTTTT
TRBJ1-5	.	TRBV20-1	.	CSARQDLNQPQHF	TGCAGTGCTAGGCAGGATTTAAATCAGCCCCAGCATTTT
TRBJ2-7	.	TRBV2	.	CASKAETYEQYF	TGTGCCAGCAAAGCGGAAACTTACGAGCAGTACTTC
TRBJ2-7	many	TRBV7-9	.	CASSLDPGPYEQYF	TGTGCCAGCAGCTTAGACCCAGGCCCCTACGAGCAGTACTTC
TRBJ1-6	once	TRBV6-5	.	CASSYSWQLNSPLHF	TGTGCCAGCAGTTACTCTTGGCAGCTGAATTCACCCCTCCACTTT
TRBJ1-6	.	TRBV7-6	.	CASSLASPGDNSPLHF	TGTGCCAGCAGCTTAGCGTCCCCCGGGGACAATTCACCCCTCCACTTT
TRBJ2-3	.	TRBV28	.	CASSLTGVDTQYF	TGTGCCAGCAGTTTGACGGGAGTGGATACGCAGTATTTT
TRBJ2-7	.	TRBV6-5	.	CASSYSGGFYEQYF	TGTGCCAGCAGTTACAGTGGAGGGTTCTACGAGCAGTACTTC
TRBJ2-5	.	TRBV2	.	CASSLVRRPKETQYF	TGTGCCAGCAGCCTCGTCCGAAGACCTAAAGAGACCCAGTACTTC
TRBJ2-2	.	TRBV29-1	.	CSVEPGLNTGELFF	TGCAGCGTTGAACCGGGGCTTAACACCGGGGAGCTGTTTTTT
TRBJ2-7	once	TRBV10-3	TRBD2	CAIKRELAGANSYEQYF	TGTGCCATCAAGCGTGAACTAGCGGGAGCAAACTCCTACGAGCAGTACTTC
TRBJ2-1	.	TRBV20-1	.	CSAGDGASYNEQFF	TGCAGTGCGGGTGATGGGGCGTCCTACAATGAGCAGTTCTTC
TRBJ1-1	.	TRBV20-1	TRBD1	CSATTGGNTEAFF	TGCAGTGCTACGACAGGGGGAAACACTGAAGCTTTCTTT
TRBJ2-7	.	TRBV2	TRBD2	CASGSRSYEQYF	TGTGCTAGCGGGAGTCGGTCCTACGAGCAGTACTTC
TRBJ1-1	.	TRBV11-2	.	CASSLEVRAVSAFF	TGTGCCAGCAGCTTAGAAGTTAGGGCAGTTTCAGCTTTCTTT
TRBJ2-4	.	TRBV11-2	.	CASSLSPAKNIQYF	TGTGCCAGCAGCTTAAGTCCAGCCAAAAACATTCAGTACTTC
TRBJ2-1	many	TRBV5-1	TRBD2	CASSYLAGALNEQFF	TGCGCCAGCAGCTACCTCGCGGGAGCCCTCAATGAGCAGTTCTTC
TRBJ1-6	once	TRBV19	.	CASARVSSQGDSPLHF	TGTGCCAGTGCTAGAGTGTCTTCGCAGGGTGATTCACCCCTCCACTTT
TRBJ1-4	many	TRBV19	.	CASSIRDEKLFF	TGTGCCAGTAGTATTCGGGACGAAAAACTGTTTTTT
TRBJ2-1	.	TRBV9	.	CASSPTAGSTVEQFF	TGTGCCAGCAGCCCCACGGCGGGAAGTACAGTTGAGCAGTTCTTC
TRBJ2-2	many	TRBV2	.	CASNVGHTGELFF	TGTGCCAGCAATGTTGGTCATACCGGGGAGCTGTTTTTT
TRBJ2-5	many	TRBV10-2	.	CASRDSGGSQETQYF	TGCGCCAGCAGAGACAGCGGAGGATCTCAAGAGACCCAGTACTTC
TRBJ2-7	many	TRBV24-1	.	CATIPYVWEQYF	TGTGCCACCATTCCTTACGTCTGGGAGCAGTACTTC
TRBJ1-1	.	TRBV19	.	CASSTMLKTEAFF	TGTGCCAGTAGTACTATGTTGAAGACTGAAGCTTTCTTT
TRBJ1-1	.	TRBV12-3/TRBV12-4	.	CASSLTGKTEAFF	TGTGCCAGCAGTTTAACAGGGAAGACTGAAGCTTTCTTT